Shown below are 2 T cell receptor beta chains from a single sample sequenced in a study of shared clonotypes between healthy human individuals. Assay used: immunoSEQ multiplex PCR; TCRdb lists only in-frame clones, some missing. Among around 2.1 million clones listed, about 93% were seen once. Positive CCR7 selection of CD45RO-negative cells yielded the naive CD8 cells, and terminally differentiated effector memory CD45RA+ cells were excluded. Source material: naive CD8+ T cells from PBMCs. The receptors come from a man aged 18 to 30 in good health. Some clones in this sample may be carry-over from other donors' samples.

The chain links TRBV5-6 to TRBJ1-2; 9 bases align to TRBD1. The ends lost 3 bases at V and 3 bases at J; junction bases unmatched: 9. Germline assignment: CDR1 SGHDT and CDR2 YYEEEE. CDR3 length: 16 residues. This CDR3 reads CASSWRDREWDYGYTF. DNA for the CDR3: TGTGCCAGCAGCTGGAGGGACAGGGAGTGGGACTATGGCTACACCTTC.

The genes are TRBV2 and TRBJ2-3; 10 bases map to TRBD2. The CDR3 sequence is 16 residues long. Germline-derived CDR1 and CDR2 are SNHLY and FYNNEI. Trimming at V came to 8 bases and at J to 3 bases, leaving 11 bases not matched to a gene. The CDR3 reads CASGRLAGGATDTQYF. The CDR3 coding sequence is TGTGCCAGCGGAAGACTAGCGGGCGGCGCTACAGATACGCAGTATTTT. The whole variable domain, filled in from reference TRBV2 and TRBJ2-3, reads EPEVTQTPSHQVTQMGQEVILRCVPISNHLYFYWYRQILGQKVEFLVSFYNNEISEKSEIFDDQFSVERPDGSNFTLKIRSTKLEDSAMYFCASGRLAGGATDTQYFGPGTRLTVL.